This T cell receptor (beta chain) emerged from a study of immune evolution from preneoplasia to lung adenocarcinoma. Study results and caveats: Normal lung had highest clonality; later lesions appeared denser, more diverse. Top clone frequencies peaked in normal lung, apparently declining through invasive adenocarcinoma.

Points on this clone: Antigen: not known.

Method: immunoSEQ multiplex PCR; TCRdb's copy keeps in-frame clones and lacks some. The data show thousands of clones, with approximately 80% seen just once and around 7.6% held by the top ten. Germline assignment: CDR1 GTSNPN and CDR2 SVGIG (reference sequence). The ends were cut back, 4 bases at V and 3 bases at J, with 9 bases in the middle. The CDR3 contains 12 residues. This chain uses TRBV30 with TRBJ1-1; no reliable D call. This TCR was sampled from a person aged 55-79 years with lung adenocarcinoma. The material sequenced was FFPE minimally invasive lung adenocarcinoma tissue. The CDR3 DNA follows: TGTGCCTGGAACACGGAGTACACTGAAGCTTTCTTT. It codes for CAWNTEYTEAFF.